The table lists the clone carrying this TCR beta chain with a few counts. Its antigen is unknown. V was pared by 6 bases and J by 8 bases, with 11 bases between. CDR3 size: 11 residues. Per germline, CDR1 SGHRS and CDR2 YFSETQ. These data belong to a study of cytomegalovirus exposure and HLA in healthy donors. Study-wide results and caveats: The listing of 150 to 200 TCR beta chains classed them as cytomegalovirus-associated. Earlier findings revealed that most TCR beta V segments proved productive either about 90% or about 30% of the time.

In the PCR, 60 Vbeta and 13 Jbeta primers were used. The table came from immunoSEQ multiplex PCR; TCRdb's copy has only in-frame clones and leaves some out. Altogether 87,000 or so clones are present, about 8% being singletons, with the ten largest covering about 2.1%. This sequence was found in a man aged 50-59 years in good health and CMV-seronegative. The V and J genes are TRBV5-1 and TRBJ1-2, with D possibly TRBD1 on 5 matching bases. The specimen was PBMCs. CDR3 coding DNA: TGCGCCAGCACCGACAGTTCCGGCTACACCTTC. It translates to CASTDSSGYTF.